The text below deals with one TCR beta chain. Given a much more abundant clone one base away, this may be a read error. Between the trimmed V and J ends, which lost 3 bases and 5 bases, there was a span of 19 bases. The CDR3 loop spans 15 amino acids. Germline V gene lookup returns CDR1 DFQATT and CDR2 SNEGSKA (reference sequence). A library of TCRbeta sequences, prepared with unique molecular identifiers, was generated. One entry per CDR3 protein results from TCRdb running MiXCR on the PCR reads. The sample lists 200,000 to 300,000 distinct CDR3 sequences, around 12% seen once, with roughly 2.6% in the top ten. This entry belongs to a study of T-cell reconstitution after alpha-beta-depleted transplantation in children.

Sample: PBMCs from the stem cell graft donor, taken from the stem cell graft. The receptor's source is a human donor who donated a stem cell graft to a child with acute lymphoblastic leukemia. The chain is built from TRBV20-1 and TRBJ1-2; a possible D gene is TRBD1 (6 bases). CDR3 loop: CSARTVGGLEYGYTF. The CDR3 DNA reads TGCAGTGCTAGGACCGTAGGGGGGTTGGAATATGGCTACACCTTC.